The entry below describes one T cell receptor (beta chain). The antigen is undetermined. The treatment here: approximately 9-day PBMC culture with coronavirus spike peptide pools or control peptides (ViraFEST assay). Prior to the COVID-19 pandemic (2011-2018), the unexposed donor's CD4+ T cells were collected. Per well, a few million PBMCs were cultured in the presence of 9 to 10 IU/ml IL-2 and 10 ug/ml peptide pools. Researchers grew the cells for under eleven days and then pulled out CD4+ T cells by negative selection. Sequencing of the DNA from cultured CD4+ T cells was carried out with the Oncomine TCR Beta short-read assay. In this case, cultured CD4+ T cells provided the extracted genomic DNA. TCRdb reprocessed the PCR reads with MiXCR, giving one entry per CDR3 protein. This sample yields several thousand distinct CDR3 sequences, of which roughly 48% are seen a single time; about a quarter belongs to the top ten.

Germline loops: CDR1 SSHAT, CDR2 FNYEAQ (reference sequence). Trimming took 5 bases from V and 1 from J, leaving 17 bases between them. CDR3 size: 16 residues. This record comes from a study of vaccination and CD4 T cells after COVID-19. This sequence joins TRBV7-7 and TRBJ2-5; D gene unclear. The source is a human donor in good health. The sequenced sample was CD4+ T cells from blood, cultured in vitro. As DNA, the CDR3 is TGTGCCAGCAGCCGTGCTTCGGCATTCAGCCAAGAGACCCAGTACTTC. It encodes CASSRASAFSQETQYF.